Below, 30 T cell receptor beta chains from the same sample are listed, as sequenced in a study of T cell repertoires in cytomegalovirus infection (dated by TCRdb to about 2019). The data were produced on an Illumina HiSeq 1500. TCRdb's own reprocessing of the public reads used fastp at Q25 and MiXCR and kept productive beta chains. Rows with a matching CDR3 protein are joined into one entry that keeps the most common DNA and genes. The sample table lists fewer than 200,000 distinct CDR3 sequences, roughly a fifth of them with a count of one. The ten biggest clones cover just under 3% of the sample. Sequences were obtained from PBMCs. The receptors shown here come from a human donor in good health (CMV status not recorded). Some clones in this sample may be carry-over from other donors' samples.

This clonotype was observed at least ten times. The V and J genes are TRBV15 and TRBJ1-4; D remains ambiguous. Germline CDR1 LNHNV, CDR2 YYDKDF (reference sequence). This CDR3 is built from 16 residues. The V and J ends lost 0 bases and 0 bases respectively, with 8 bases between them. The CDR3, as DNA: TGTGCCACCAGCAGAGATACTACAGCAACTAATGAAAAACTGTTTTTT. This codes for CATSRDTTATNEKLFF.

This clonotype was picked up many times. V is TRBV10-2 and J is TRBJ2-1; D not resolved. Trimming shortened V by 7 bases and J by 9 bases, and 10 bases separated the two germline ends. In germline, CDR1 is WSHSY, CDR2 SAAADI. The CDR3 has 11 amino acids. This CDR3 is CASILDGEQFF. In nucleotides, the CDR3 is TGCGCCAGCATCTTGGATGGTGAGCAGTTCTTC.

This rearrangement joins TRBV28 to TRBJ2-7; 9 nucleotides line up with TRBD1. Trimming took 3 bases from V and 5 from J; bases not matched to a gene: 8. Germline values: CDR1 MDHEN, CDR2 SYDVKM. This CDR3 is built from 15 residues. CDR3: CASSFIRDRVNEQYF. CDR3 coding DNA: TGTGCCAGCAGTTTCATCCGGGACAGGGTAAACGAGCAGTACTTC.

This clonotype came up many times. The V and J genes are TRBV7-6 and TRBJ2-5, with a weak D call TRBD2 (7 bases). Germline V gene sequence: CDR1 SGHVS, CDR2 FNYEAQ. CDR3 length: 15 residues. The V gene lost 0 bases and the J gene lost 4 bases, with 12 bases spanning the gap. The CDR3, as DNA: TGTGCCAGCAGCTTAGCGGAGGGGGAGGGAGAGACCCAGTACTTC. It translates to CASSLAEGEGETQYF. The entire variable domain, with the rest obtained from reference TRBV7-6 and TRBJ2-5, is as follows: GAGVSQSPRYKVTKRGQDVALRCDPISGHVSLYWYRQALGQGPEFLTYFNYEAQQDKSGLPNDRFSAERPEGSISTLTIQRTEQRDSAMYRCASSLAEGEGETQYFGPGTRLLVL.

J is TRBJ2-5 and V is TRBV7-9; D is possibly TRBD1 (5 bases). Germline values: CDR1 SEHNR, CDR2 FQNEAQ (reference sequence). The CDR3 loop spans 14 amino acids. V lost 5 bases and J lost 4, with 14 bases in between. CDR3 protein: CASSGTWGTETQYF. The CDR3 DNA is TGTGCCAGCAGCGGTACATGGGGCACAGAGACCCAGTACTTC.

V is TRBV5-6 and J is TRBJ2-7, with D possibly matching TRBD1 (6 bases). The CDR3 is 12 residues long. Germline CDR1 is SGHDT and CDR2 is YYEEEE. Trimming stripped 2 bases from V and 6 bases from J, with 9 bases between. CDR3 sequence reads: CASSFPGAEQYF. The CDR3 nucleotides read TGTGCCAGCAGCTTCCCAGGGGCCGAGCAGTACTTC.

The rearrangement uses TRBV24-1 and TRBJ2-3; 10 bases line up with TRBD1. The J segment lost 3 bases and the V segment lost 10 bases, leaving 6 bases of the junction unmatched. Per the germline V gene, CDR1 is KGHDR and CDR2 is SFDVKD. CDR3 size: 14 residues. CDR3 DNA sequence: TGTGCCACATCCGGGACAGGGGAGACAGATACGCAGTATTTT. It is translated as CATSGTGETDTQYF.

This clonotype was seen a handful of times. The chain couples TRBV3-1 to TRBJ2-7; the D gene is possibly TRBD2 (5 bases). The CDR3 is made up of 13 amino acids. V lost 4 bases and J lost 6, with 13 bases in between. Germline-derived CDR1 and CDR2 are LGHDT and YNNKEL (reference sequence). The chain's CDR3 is CASSRPDSSEQYF. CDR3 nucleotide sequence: TGTGCCAGCAGCCGCCCGGACTCTTCCGAGCAGTACTTC.

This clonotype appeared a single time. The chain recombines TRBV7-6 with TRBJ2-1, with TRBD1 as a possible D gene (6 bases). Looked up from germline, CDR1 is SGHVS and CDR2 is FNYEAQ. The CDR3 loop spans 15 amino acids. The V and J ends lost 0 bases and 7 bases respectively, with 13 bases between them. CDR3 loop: CASSLAGQGWNEQFF. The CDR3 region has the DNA TGTGCCAGCAGCTTAGCCGGGCAGGGGTGGAATGAGCAGTTCTTC.

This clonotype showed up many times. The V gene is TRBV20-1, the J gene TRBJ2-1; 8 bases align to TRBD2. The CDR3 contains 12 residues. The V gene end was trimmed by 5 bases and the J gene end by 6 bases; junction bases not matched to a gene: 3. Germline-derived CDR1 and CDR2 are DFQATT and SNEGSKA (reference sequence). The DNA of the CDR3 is TGCAGTGCTCCAGCGGGGGTCAATGAGCAGTTCTTC. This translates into CSAPAGVNEQFF.

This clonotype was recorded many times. The CDR3 spells CASSSAGTGGRGYTF. Here the CDR3 DNA reads TGTGCCAGCAGCTCCGCCGGGACAGGGGGGCGAGGCTACACCTTC. The V gene is TRBV7-2, the J gene TRBJ1-2; 11 nucleotides agree with TRBD1. CDR1 is SGHTA and CDR2 is FQGNSA in the germline V gene. The CDR3 contains 15 residues. Germline trimming cut 4 bases from V and 8 bases from J; bases unmatched to any gene: 9.

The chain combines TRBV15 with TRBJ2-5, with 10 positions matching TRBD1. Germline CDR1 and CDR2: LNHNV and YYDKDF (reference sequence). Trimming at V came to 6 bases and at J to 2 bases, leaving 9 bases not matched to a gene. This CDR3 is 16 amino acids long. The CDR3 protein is CATSPGQGRSQETQYF. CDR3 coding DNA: TGTGCCACCAGTCCGGGACAGGGGCGAAGTCAAGAGACCCAGTACTTC.

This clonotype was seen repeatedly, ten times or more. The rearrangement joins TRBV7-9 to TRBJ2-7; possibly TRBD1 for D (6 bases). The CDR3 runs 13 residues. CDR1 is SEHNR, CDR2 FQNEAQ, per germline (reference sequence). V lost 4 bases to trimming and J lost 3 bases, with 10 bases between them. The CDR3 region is CASSSSDSYEQYF. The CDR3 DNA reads TGTGCCAGCAGCTCCTCGGACAGCTACGAGCAGTACTTC.

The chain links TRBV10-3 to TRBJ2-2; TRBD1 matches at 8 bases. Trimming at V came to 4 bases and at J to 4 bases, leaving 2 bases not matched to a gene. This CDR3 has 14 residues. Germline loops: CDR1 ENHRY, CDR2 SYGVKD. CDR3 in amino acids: CAISVGQGTGELFF. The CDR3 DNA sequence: TGTGCCATCAGTGTCGGACAGGGCACCGGGGAGCTGTTTTTT.

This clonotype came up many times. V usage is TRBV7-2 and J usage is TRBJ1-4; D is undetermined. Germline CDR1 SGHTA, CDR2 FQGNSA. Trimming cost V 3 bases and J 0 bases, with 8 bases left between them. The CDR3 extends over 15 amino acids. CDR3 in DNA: TGTGCCAGCAGCTTGGGGTCAGCAACTAATGAAAAACTGTTTTTT. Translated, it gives CASSLGSATNEKLFF.

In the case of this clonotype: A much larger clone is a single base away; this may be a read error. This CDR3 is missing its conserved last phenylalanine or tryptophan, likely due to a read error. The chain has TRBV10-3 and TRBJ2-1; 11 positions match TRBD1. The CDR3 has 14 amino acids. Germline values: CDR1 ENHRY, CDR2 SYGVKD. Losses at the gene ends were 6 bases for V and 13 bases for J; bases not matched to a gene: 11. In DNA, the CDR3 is TGTGCCATCAGCGATTCGGGACAGGGGGTAATTCAGTTCTGC. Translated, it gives CAISDSGQGVIQFC.

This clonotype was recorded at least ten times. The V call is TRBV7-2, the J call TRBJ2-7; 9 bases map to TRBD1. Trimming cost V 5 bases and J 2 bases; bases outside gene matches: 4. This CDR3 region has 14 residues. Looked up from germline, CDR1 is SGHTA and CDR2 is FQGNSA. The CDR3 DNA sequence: TGTGCCAGCAGCCGACAGGGGGGGGCCTACGAGCAGTACTTC. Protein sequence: CASSRQGGAYEQYF.

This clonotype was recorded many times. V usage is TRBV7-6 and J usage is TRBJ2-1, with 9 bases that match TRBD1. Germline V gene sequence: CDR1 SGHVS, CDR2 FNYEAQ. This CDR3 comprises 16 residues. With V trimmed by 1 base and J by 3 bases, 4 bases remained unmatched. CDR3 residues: CASSLVPGQGYNEQFF. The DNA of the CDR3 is TGTGCCAGCAGCTTAGTCCCGGGACAGGGCTACAATGAGCAGTTCTTC.

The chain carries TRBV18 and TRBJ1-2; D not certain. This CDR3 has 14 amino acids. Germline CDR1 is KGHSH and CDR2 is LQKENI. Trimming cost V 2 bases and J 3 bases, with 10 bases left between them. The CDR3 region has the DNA TGTGCCAGCTCACCATACCGAAGTGACTATGGCTACACCTTC. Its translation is CASSPYRSDYGYTF.

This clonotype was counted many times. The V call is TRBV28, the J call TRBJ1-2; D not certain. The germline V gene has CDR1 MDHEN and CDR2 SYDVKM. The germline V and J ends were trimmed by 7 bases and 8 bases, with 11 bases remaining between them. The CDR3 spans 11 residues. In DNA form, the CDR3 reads TGTGCCAGCACCGCGGGTAGGGGCTACACCTTC. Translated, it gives CASTAGRGYTF.

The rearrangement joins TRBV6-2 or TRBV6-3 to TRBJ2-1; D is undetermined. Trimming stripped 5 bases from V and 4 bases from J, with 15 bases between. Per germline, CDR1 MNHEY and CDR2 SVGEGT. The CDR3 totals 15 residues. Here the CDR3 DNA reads TGTGCCAGCAGTGAATCCGGAACCAAATACAATGAGCAGTTCTTC. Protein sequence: CASSESGTKYNEQFF.

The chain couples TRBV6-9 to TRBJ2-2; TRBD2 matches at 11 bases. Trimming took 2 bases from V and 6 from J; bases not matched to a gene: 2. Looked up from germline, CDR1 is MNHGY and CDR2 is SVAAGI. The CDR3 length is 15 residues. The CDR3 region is CASSYASGGSGELFF. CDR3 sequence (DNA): TGTGCCAGCAGTTATGCTAGCGGGGGGTCCGGGGAGCTGTTTTTT.

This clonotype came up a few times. The CDR3 sequence is CASSLLAVKTQYF. CDR3 nucleotide sequence: TGTGCCAGCAGTTTACTAGCTGTAAAGACCCAGTACTTC. The chain uses TRBV28 and TRBJ2-5; possibly TRBD2 for D (5 bases). The V gene lost 2 bases and the J gene lost 6 bases, with 10 bases spanning the gap. Germline lookup yields CDR1 MDHEN and CDR2 SYDVKM. The CDR3 contains 13 residues.

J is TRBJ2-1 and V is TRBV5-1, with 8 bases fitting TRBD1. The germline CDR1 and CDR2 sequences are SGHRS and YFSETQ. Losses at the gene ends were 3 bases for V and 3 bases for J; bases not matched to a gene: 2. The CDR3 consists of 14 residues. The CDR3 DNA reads TGCGCCAGCAGCTCCGGGACAGGCTACAATGAGCAGTTCTTC. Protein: CASSSGTGYNEQFF.

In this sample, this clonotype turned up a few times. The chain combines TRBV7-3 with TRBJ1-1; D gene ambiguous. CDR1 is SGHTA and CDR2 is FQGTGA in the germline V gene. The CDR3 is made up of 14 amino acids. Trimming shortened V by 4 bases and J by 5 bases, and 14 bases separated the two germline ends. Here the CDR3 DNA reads TGTGCCAGCAGCTCCTATACACGAAAGACTGAAGCTTTCTTT. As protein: CASSSYTRKTEAFF.

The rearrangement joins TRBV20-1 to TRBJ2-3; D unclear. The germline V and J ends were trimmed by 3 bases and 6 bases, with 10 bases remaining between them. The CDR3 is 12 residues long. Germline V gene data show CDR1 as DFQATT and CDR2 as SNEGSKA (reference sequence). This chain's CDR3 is CSARSTLDTQYF. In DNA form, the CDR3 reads TGCAGTGCTAGGTCCACTCTCGATACGCAGTATTTT.

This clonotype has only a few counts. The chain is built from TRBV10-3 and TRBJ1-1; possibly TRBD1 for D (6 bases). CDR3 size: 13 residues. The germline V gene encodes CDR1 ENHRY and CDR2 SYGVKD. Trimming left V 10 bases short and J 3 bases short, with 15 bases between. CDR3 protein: CATKQGVDTEAFF. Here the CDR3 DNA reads TGTGCCACAAAACAGGGTGTGGACACTGAAGCTTTCTTT.

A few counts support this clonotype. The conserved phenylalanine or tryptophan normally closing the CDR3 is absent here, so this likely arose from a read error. The CDR3 sequence is CASSLSQRYEQYS. The CDR3 DNA sequence: TGTGCCAGCAGCTTATCACAACGATACGAGCAGTACTCC. This chain links TRBV7-9 with TRBJ2-7; D ambiguous. This CDR3 contains 13 residues. The V end was cut by 2 bases, the J end by 4 bases, with 9 bases between. The V gene's germline CDR1 is SEHNR and CDR2 FQNEAQ (reference sequence).

DNA of the CDR3: TGCGCCAGCAGCTTTGATTCGACAGGGGGTCGTACTGAAGCTTTCTTT. This encodes CASSFDSTGGRTEAFF. The chain links TRBV5-1 to TRBJ1-1; TRBD1 matches 9 bases. The CDR3 has 16 amino acids. Unmatched junction bases numbered 10, after V lost 2 bases and J lost 5 bases. Germline CDR1 and CDR2: SGHRS and YFSETQ.

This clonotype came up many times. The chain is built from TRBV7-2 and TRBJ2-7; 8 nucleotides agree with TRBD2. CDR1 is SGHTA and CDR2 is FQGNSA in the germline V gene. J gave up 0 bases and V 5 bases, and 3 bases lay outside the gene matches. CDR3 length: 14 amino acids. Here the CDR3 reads CASSPGGSSYEQYF. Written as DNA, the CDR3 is TGTGCCAGCAGCCCGGGGGGGAGCTCCTACGAGCAGTACTTC. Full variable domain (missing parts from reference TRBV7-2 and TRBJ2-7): GAGVSQSPSNKVTEKGKDVELRCDPISGHTALYWYRQSLGQGLEFLIYFQGNSAPDKSGLPSDRFSAERTGGSVSTLTIQRTQQEDSAVYLCASSPGGSSYEQYFGPGTRLTVT.